Below, 27 T cell receptor beta chains from the same sample are listed, as sequenced in a study of blood T cell repertoires in COVID-19. Sequenced by immunoSEQ multiplex PCR; TCRdb stores in-frame clones only, minus some. The sample consists of 180,000 or so clones, more than 85% of them appearing once. The sequencing input was peripheral blood. Every receptor here comes from a woman in her 30s with active or convalescent COVID-19.

The V gene is TRBV10-3, the J gene TRBJ1-1; TRBD1 agrees at 7 bases. The CDR3 is 13 amino acids. Germline CDR1 is ENHRY and CDR2 is SYGVKD. Trimming took 8 bases from V and 4 from J; bases not matched to a gene: 7. The CDR3, as DNA: TGTGCCATCCAGAGACAGGGTGGCACTGAAGCTTTCTTT. It translates to CAIQRQGGTEAFF.

The gene calls are TRBV14 and TRBJ1-3; no firm D call. Trimming shortened V by 4 bases and J by 0 bases, and 7 bases separated the two germline ends. Germline V gene data show CDR1 as SGHDN and CDR2 as FVKESK. This CDR3 is 14 amino acids long. CDR3 sequence (DNA): TGTGCCAGCAGCCTCCTCAGCTCTGGAAACACCATATATTTT. It codes for CASSLLSSGNTIYF.

CDR3: CATSFDRGHQPQHF. The CDR3 bases are TGTGCCACCAGCTTTGACAGGGGGCATCAGCCCCAGCATTTT. The V call is TRBV15, the J call TRBJ1-5, with 10 bases aligning to TRBD1. Germline-derived CDR1 and CDR2 are LNHNV and YYDKDF (reference sequence). CDR3 length: 14 residues. With V trimmed by 5 bases and J by 5 bases, 3 bases remained unmatched.

This clone was seen a handful of times. The rearrangement joins TRBV10-1 to TRBJ2-7; D uncertain. Per the germline V gene, CDR1 is WNHNN and CDR2 is SYGVQD (reference sequence). The CDR3 length is 14 residues. V was cut by 5 bases and J by 2 bases, with 13 bases left in between. The DNA of the CDR3 is TGCGCCAGCAGTCAGGCCCAGGAACCCTACGAGCAGTACTTC. It is translated as CASSQAQEPYEQYF.

The chain employs TRBV7-8 and TRBJ1-3; D is unresolved. The CDR3 consists of 14 residues. V was trimmed by 5 bases and J by 4 bases, leaving 12 bases between them. Per the germline V gene, CDR1 is SGHVS and CDR2 is FQNEAQ. This CDR3 is CASSLGGSGNTIYF. The CDR3 nucleotides are TGTGCCAGCAGCCTTGGTGGGAGCGGAAACACCATATATTTT.

The chain recombines TRBV19 with TRBJ1-4; D remains unclear. Germline assignment: CDR1 LNHDA and CDR2 SQIVND (reference sequence). The V end lost 3 bases, the J end lost 0 bases, and 11 bases lay between the germline ends. This CDR3 is built from 16 residues. The CDR3 nucleotides read TGTGCCAGTAGTATGGGGAGGGCTGCAACTAATGAAAAACTGTTTTTT. Translating it yields CASSMGRAATNEKLFF.

This clone occurred a few times. DNA of the CDR3: TGTGCCAGCAGCCTCGGGACAATGAACACTGAAGCTTTCTTT. This translates into CASSLGTMNTEAFF. This chain joins TRBV11-3 and TRBJ1-1, with D perhaps TRBD1 (6 bases). Trimming pared 5 bases from V and 0 bases from J, leaving 10 bases between. The CDR3 is 14 amino acids. Germline assignment: CDR1 SGHNT and CDR2 YENEEA.

V is TRBV6-5 and J is TRBJ2-1; TRBD2 aligns across 7 bases. Germline values: CDR1 MNHEY, CDR2 SVGAGI. V dropped 5 bases and J dropped 5; count of bases not matched to a gene: 3. This CDR3 region has 13 residues. In DNA form, the CDR3 reads TGTGCCAGCAGTCTACTAGCGAACAATGAGCAGTTCTTC. Protein: CASSLLANNEQFF.

This clone was observed a few times. This sequence joins TRBV2 and TRBJ1-1, with 7 bases matching TRBD1. The V gene end was trimmed by 8 bases and the J gene end by 0 bases; junction bases not matched to a gene: 6. CDR1 and CDR2 (germline): SNHLY, FYNNEI. The CDR3 is 14 amino acids. CDR3 amino acids: CASVRQGLNTEAFF. CDR3 sequence (DNA): TGTGCCAGCGTACGACAGGGATTGAACACTGAAGCTTTCTTT.

V and J are TRBV7-2 and TRBJ2-5; 10 bases match TRBD1. Trimming cost V 3 bases and J 4 bases; bases outside gene matches: 11. CDR3 length: 17 residues. Germline assignment: CDR1 SGHTA and CDR2 FQGNSA. The CDR3, as DNA: TGTGCCAGCAGCTTCTTCCGGGACAGGGGCGTTGGAGAGACCCAGTACTTC. It is translated as CASSFFRDRGVGETQYF.

The chain combines TRBV6-5 with TRBJ1-4; 8 bases are a match to TRBD1. V shed 9 bases and J 8 bases; nucleotides not matched to a gene: 11. The CDR3 consists of 14 residues. Germline loops: CDR1 MNHEY, CDR2 SVGAGI. The DNA for the CDR3 is TGTGCCAGTTCCACCGGGACAGGCATCGAAAAACTGTTTTTT. This sequence encodes CASSTGTGIEKLFF.

A remark on this clone: Other nucleotide sequences from this sample produce the same CDR3. The chain combines TRBV11-3 with TRBJ2-1; the match to TRBD2 covers 8 bases. V dropped 1 base and J dropped 4; count of bases not matched to a gene: 6. The CDR3 sequence is 16 residues long. Germline loops: CDR1 SGHNT, CDR2 YENEEA. The CDR3 spells CASSLGGLGLYNEQFF. The CDR3 DNA reads TGTGCCAGCAGCTTAGGGGGACTAGGCCTTTACAATGAGCAGTTCTTC.

The chain employs TRBV7-8 and TRBJ2-7; no reliable D call. Trimming pared 4 bases from V and 7 bases from J, leaving 11 bases between. CDR3 size: 12 residues. Germline-derived CDR1 and CDR2 are SGHVS and FQNEAQ. CDR3 residues: CASSSSGGEQYF. CDR3 nucleotide sequence: TGTGCCAGCAGCTCCTCAGGTGGAGAGCAGTACTTC.

V gene TRBV11-2 combines with J gene TRBJ1-2, with TRBD1 identical over 7 bases. CDR1 and CDR2 from the germline V gene are SGHAT and FQNNGV. The ends lost 6 bases at V and 3 bases at J; junction bases unmatched: 13. CDR3 length: 16 amino acids. Here the CDR3 reads CASRSRQGKIDYGYTF. For the CDR3, the DNA is TGTGCCAGCAGGTCCCGACAGGGTAAGATCGACTATGGCTACACCTTC.

Of note for this clone: Other DNA variants within this sample encode the same CDR3. This chain uses TRBV3-1 (or the pseudogene TRBV3-2) with TRBJ1-2, with a possible D match to TRBD1 (5 bases). V lost 6 bases and J lost 2, with 13 bases in between. The CDR3 spans 14 residues. In germline, CDR1 is LGHDT, CDR2 YNNKEL (reference sequence). CDR3 DNA sequence: TGTGCCAGCAGTCCCGGACAAGGGAACTATGGCTACACCTTC. Residues: CASSPGQGNYGYTF.

V is TRBV7-2 and J is TRBJ2-1; TRBD2 matches 16 bases. Per germline, CDR1 SGHTA and CDR2 FQGNSA. This CDR3 comprises 16 residues. V gave up 8 bases and J gave up 2 bases; unmatched junction bases: 3. CDR3 sequence: CASGTSGGATYNEQFF. The CDR3 DNA is TGTGCCAGCGGGACTAGCGGGGGGGCGACCTACAATGAGCAGTTCTTC.

The rearrangement uses TRBV18 and TRBJ2-7; the D gene is possibly TRBD2 (5 bases). CDR1 and CDR2 from the germline V gene are KGHSH and LQKENI. Trimming shortened V by 3 bases and J by 6 bases, and 18 bases separated the two germline ends. The CDR3 runs to 15 residues. The CDR3 sequence: CASSPSRVGGSEQYF. Here the CDR3 DNA reads TGTGCCAGCTCACCTTCCCGGGTAGGAGGCAGCGAGCAGTACTTC.

This clone was found a few times. DNA for the CDR3: TGTGCCAGCAGCCGCCGGGAGGCGGAGCCCCAGCATTTT. Its protein is CASSRREAEPQHF. J is TRBJ1-5 and V is TRBV7-9; no clear D gene. The CDR3 consists of 13 residues. In germline, CDR1 is SEHNR, CDR2 FQNEAQ (reference sequence). V gave up 5 bases and J gave up 8 bases, with 13 bases separating them.

With respect to this clone: Other DNA sequences in the same sample also yield this CDR3. CDR3 in amino acids: CASSIVAGGGYTF. Written as DNA, the CDR3 is TGTGCCAGTAGTATAGTGGCAGGCGGGGGCTACACCTTC. V usage is TRBV19 and J usage is TRBJ1-2; D gene unclear. Trimming cost V 1 base and J 8 bases, with 11 bases left between them. CDR1 LNHDA and CDR2 SQIVND come from the germline V gene (reference sequence). The CDR3 extends over 13 amino acids.

The rearrangement uses TRBV19 and TRBJ2-5; D unresolved. Germline assignment: CDR1 LNHDA and CDR2 SQIVND (reference sequence). V dropped 2 bases and J dropped 1 base, with 8 bases sitting between them. This CDR3 is 14 amino acids long. The CDR3 DNA is TGTGCCAGTAGTATACCACAGCTCCAAGAGACCCAGTACTTC. Translating gives CASSIPQLQETQYF.

This clone showed up just once. V is TRBV28 and J is TRBJ1-1; 7 bases line up with TRBD1. Per germline, CDR1 MDHEN and CDR2 SYDVKM. This CDR3 has 15 residues. J lost 5 bases, V lost 5 bases, and 11 bases had no gene match. CDR3 DNA sequence: TGTGCCAGCAGTGGCCCTAGGGGGCTTGCGACTGAAGCTTTCTTT. Amino acids: CASSGPRGLATEAFF.

This rearrangement joins TRBV6-5 to TRBJ1-6; tentative D call: TRBD1 (5 bases). The V end lost 0 bases, the J end lost 6 bases, and 9 bases lay between the germline ends. The CDR3 consists of 15 residues. Germline values: CDR1 MNHEY, CDR2 SVGAGI. The chain's CDR3 is CASSYSGRFNSPLHF. CDR3 DNA: TGTGCCAGCAGTTACTCGGGGCGGTTTAATTCACCCCTCCACTTT.

The chain joins TRBV5-4 to TRBJ1-3; TRBD1 is a possible D gene (5 bases). The CDR3 is made up of 16 amino acids. V was shortened by 4 bases and J by 0 bases, with 14 bases between the two germline ends. The germline gives CDR1 SGHNT, CDR2 YYREEE (reference sequence). The CDR3 coding sequence is TGTGCCAGCAGCCCGGACATTAGGTACTCTGGAAACACCATATATTTT. Its translation is CASSPDIRYSGNTIYF.

The genes are TRBV5-4 and TRBJ1-1; D is undetermined. Trimming shortened V by 0 bases and J by 1 base, and 7 bases separated the two germline ends. Germline CDR1 reads SGHNT; CDR2 reads YYREEE (reference sequence). The CDR3 is 14 residues long. As DNA, the CDR3 is TGTGCCAGCAGCTTGGTCGGTTCGAACACTGAAGCTTTCTTT. Its protein product is CASSLVGSNTEAFF.

The chain links TRBV12-3 or TRBV12-4 to TRBJ2-7, with D hard to call. The CDR3 runs to 12 residues. V shed 3 bases and J shed 3 bases, with 6 bases lying between them. DNA of the CDR3: TGTGCCAGCAGTTTCACGGGCTACGAGCAGTACTTC. It yields the protein CASSFTGYEQYF.

This chain uses TRBV11-3 with TRBJ2-3; D might be TRBD1 (5 bases). Germline CDR1 SGHNT, CDR2 YENEEA. The V gene lost 4 bases and the J gene lost 2 bases, with 10 bases spanning the gap. This CDR3 spans 14 amino acids. CDR3 sequence (DNA): TGTGCCAGCAGCTCTCAGGGCTTCACAGATACGCAGTATTTT. This codes for CASSSQGFTDTQYF.

This clone was counted a single time. The CDR3 DNA follows: TGTGCCAGCAGTGATGGCAGACTAACTGAAGCTTTCTTT. This encodes CASSDGRLTEAFF. The gene calls are TRBV2 and TRBJ1-1; D is unresolved. The germline V gene has CDR1 SNHLY and CDR2 FYNNEI. V lost 3 bases and J 5 bases, leaving 10 bases between the germline ends. The CDR3 is 13 residues long. The full variable domain, rest sourced from reference TRBV2 and TRBJ1-1, is EPEVTQTPSHQVTQMGQEVILRCVPISNHLYFYWYRQILGQKVEFLVSFYNNEISEKSEIFDDQFSVERPDGSNFTLKIRSTKLEDSAMYFCASSDGRLTEAFFGQGTRLTVV.